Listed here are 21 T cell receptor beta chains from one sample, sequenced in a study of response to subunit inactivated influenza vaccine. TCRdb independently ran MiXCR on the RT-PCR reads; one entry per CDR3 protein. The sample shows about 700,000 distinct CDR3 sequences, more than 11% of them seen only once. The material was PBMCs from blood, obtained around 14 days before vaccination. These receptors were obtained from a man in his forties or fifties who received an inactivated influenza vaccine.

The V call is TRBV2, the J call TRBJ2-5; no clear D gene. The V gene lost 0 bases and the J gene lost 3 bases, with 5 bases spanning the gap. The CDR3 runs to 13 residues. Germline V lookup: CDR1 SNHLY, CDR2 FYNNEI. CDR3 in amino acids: CASSEATEETQYF. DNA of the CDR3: TGTGCCAGCAGTGAAGCAACAGAAGAGACCCAGTACTTC.

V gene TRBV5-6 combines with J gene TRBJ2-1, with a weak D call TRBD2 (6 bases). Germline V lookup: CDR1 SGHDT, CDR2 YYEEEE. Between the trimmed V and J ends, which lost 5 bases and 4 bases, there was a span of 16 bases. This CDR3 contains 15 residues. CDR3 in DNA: TGTGCCAGCAGAACCGGCGTGGGGGGATACAATGAGCAGTTCTTC. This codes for CASRTGVGGYNEQFF.

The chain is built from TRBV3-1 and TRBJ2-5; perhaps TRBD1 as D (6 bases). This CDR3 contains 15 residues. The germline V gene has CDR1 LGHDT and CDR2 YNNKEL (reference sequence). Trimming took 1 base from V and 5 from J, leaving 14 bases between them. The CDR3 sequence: CASSQGPGESETQYF. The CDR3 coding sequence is TGTGCCAGCAGCCAAGGGCCAGGGGAGTCGGAGACCCAGTACTTC.

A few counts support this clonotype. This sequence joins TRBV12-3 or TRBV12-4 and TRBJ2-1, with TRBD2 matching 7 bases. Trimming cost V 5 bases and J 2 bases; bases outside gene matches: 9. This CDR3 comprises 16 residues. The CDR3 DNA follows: TGTGCCAGCAGTCCAAGAGCGGGGAGAACCTACAATGAGCAGTTCTTC. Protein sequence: CASSPRAGRTYNEQFF.

As DNA, the CDR3 is TGTGCCAGCAGCTTTGGGGGGCGCGGGACCCAGTACTTC. This encodes CASSFGGRGTQYF. J is TRBJ2-5 and V is TRBV11-2; D may be TRBD1 or TRBD2 (6 bases each). Germline lookup yields CDR1 SGHAT and CDR2 FQNNGV. The CDR3 is 13 amino acids. Trimming stripped 3 bases from V and 7 bases from J, with 12 bases between.

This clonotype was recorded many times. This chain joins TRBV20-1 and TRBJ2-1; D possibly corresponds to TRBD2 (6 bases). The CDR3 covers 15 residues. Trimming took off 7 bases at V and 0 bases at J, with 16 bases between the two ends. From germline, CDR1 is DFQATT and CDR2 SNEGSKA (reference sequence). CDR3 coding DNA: TGCAGTGTCCTAGGACGGAGGGGCTCCTACAATGAGCAGTTCTTC. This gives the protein CSVLGRRGSYNEQFF.

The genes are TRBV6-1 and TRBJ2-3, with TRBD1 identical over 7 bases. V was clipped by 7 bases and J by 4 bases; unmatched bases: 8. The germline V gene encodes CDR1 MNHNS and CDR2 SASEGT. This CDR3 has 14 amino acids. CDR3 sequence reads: CASTVGTDADTQYF. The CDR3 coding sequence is TGTGCCAGCACCGTAGGGACAGACGCAGATACGCAGTATTTT.

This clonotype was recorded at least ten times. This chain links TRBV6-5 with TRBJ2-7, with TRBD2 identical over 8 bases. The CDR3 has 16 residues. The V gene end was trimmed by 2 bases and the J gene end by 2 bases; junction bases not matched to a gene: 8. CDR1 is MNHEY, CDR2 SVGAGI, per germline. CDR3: CASSYLPRGGTYEQYF. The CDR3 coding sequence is TGTGCCAGCAGTTACCTCCCACGGGGGGGGACCTACGAGCAGTACTTC.

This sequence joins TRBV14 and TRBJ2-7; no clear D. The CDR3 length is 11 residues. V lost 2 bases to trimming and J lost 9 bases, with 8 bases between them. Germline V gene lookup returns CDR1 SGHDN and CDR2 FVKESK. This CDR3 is CASSQFTRQYF. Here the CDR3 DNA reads TGTGCCAGCAGCCAATTCACAAGGCAGTACTTC.

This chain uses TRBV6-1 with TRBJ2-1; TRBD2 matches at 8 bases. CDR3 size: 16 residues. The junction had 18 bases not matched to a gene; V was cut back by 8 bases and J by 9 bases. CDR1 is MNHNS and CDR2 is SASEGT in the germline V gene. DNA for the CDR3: TGTGCCAGCTCAAGAGGAGCGGGAGTGCCCTGGGGTGAGCAGTTCTTC. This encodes CASSRGAGVPWGEQFF.

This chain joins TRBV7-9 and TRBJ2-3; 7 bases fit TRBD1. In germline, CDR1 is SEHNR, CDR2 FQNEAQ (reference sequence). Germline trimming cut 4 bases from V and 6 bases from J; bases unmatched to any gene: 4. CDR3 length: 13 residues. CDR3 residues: CASSYRGSDTQYF. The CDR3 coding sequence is TGTGCCAGCAGCTACAGGGGTAGTGATACGCAGTATTTT.

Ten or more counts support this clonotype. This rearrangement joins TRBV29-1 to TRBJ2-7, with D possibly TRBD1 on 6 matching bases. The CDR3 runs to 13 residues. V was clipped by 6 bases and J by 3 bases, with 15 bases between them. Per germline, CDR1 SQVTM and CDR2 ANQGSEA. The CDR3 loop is CSVLSDSFYEQYF. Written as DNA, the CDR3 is TGCAGCGTGCTATCGGACAGCTTCTACGAGCAGTACTTC.

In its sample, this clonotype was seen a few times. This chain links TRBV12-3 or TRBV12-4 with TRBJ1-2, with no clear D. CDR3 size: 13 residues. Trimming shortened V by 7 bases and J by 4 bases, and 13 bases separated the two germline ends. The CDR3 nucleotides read TGTGCCAGCACCCCGCGTCGGACCTATGGCTACACCTTC. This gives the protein CASTPRRTYGYTF.

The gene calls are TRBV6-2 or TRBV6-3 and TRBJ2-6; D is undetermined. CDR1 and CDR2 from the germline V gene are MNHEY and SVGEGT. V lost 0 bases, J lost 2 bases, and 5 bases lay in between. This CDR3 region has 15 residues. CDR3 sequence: CASSYSGTGANVLTF. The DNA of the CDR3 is TGTGCCAGCAGTTACTCGGGGACTGGGGCCAACGTCCTGACTTTC.

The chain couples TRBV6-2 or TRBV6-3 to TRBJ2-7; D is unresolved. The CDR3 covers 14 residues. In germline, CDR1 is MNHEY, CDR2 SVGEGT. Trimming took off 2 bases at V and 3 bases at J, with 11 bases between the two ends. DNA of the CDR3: TGTGCCAGCAGTTACCGCTACGGCCACTACGAGCAGTACTTC. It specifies CASSYRYGHYEQYF.

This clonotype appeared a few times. The CDR3 region is CAISDFSYEQYF. The CDR3 DNA sequence: TGTGCCATCAGTGATTTCTCTTACGAGCAGTACTTC. V is TRBV10-3 and J is TRBJ2-7, with D hard to call. Trimming shortened V by 3 bases and J by 4 bases, and 7 bases separated the two germline ends. The CDR3 has 12 amino acids. Germline CDR1 and CDR2: ENHRY and SYGVKD.

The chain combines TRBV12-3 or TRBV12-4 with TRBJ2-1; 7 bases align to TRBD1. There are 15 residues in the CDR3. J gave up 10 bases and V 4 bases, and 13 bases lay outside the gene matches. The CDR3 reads CASSYSGQPGKEQFF. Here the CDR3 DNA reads TGTGCCAGCAGTTACTCGGGACAGCCAGGGAAGGAGCAGTTCTTC.

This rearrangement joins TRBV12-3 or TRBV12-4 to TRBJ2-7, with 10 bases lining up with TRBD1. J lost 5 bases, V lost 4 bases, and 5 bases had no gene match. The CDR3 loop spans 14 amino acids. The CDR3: CASSYRDRGDEQYF. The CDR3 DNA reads TGTGCCAGCAGTTACCGGGACAGGGGTGACGAGCAGTACTTC.

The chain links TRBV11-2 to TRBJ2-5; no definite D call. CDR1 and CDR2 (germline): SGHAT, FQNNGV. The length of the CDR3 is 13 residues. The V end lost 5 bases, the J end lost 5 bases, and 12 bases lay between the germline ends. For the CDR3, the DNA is TGTGCCAGCAGCCCCCCAAGGCTTGAGACCCAGTACTTC. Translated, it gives CASSPPRLETQYF.

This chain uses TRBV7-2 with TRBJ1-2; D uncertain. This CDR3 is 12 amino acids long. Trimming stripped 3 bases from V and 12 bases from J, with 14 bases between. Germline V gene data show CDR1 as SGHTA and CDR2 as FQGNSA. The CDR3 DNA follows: TGTGCCAGCAGCTTGGGATACCTGTTAAACACCTTC. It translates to CASSLGYLLNTF.

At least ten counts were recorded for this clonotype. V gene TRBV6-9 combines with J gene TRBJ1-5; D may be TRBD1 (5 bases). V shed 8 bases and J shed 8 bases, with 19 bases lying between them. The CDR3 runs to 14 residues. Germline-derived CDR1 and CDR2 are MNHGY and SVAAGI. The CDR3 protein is CASGRANPWEPQHF. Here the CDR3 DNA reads TGTGCCAGCGGCAGGGCAAATCCCTGGGAGCCCCAGCATTTT.